Below, 15 T cell receptor beta chains from the same sample are listed, as sequenced in a study of cytomegalovirus exposure and HLA in healthy donors. With 60 Vbeta and 13 Jbeta primers, the PCR was carried out. This table comes from immunoSEQ multiplex PCR, and its TCRdb copy is limited to in-frame clones, with some not included. The sample shows roughly 150,000 clones, 84% of them seen only once. Material: PBMCs. These receptors were collected from a boy aged 2 to 10 in good health and CMV-seronegative.

J is TRBJ1-6 and V is TRBV5-8; the match to TRBD1 covers 8 bases. The CDR3 spans 16 residues. The V segment lost 0 bases and the J segment 6 bases; nucleotides outside the gene matches: 5. Germline V gene lookup returns CDR1 SGHTS and CDR2 YDEGEE. CDR3 region: CASSLVPTGVNSPLHF. The DNA of the CDR3 is TGTGCCAGCAGCTTGGTCCCGACAGGGGTTAATTCACCCCTCCACTTT.

The V gene is TRBV4-2, the J gene TRBJ1-4, with D possibly being TRBD1 (5 bases). The CDR3 sequence is 16 residues long. CDR1 LGHNA and CDR2 YNFKEQ come from the germline V gene. V lost 3 bases to trimming and J lost 7 bases, with 18 bases between them. The CDR3 spells CASSHDGTRGGEKLFF. Here the CDR3 DNA reads TGTGCCAGCAGCCACGACGGGACTCGGGGAGGTGAAAAACTGTTTTTT.

The gene calls are TRBV2 and TRBJ2-3, with 9 positions matching TRBD2. The CDR3 spans 14 residues. J was trimmed by 1 base and V by 6 bases; bases with no gene match: 2. Germline CDR1 and CDR2: SNHLY and FYNNEI. CDR3 region: CASSWTSGTDTQYF. CDR3 DNA: TGTGCCAGCAGCTGGACTAGCGGCACAGATACGCAGTATTTT.

The chain recombines TRBV11-2 with TRBJ2-5; possibly TRBD2 for D (5 bases). V lost 0 bases, J lost 5 bases, and 16 bases lay in between. The CDR3 contains 16 residues. From germline, CDR1 is SGHAT and CDR2 FQNNGV. CDR3 sequence (DNA): TGTGCCAGCAGCTTAGATTGGTCTAGCCTGCGTGAGACCCAGTACTTC. Protein: CASSLDWSSLRETQYF.

This chain joins TRBV6-5 and TRBJ2-5, with 14 bases that match TRBD2. CDR1 is MNHEY and CDR2 is SVGAGI in the germline V gene. With V trimmed by 6 bases and J by 10 bases, 10 bases remained unmatched. This CDR3 is 15 amino acids long. CDR3 region: CASSATSGGAGDQYF. In DNA form, the CDR3 reads TGTGCCAGCAGCGCGACTAGCGGGGGGGCCGGTGACCAGTACTTC.

This chain joins TRBV27 and TRBJ1-1; D is ambiguous. CDR3 length: 13 amino acids. V lost 5 bases, J lost 3 bases, and 10 bases lay in between. CDR1 is MNHEY, CDR2 SMNVEV, per germline (reference sequence). The CDR3 bases are TGTGCCAGCAGTCCCCTCACGGACACTGAAGCTTTCTTT. Its protein is CASSPLTDTEAFF.

The V and J genes are TRBV6-5 and TRBJ2-7; perhaps TRBD1 as D (5 bases). This CDR3 contains 13 residues. V lost 6 bases to trimming and J lost 1 base, with 10 bases between them. Germline V gene data show CDR1 as MNHEY and CDR2 as SVGAGI. Here the CDR3 reads CASRTAGSYEQYF. In DNA, the CDR3 is TGTGCCAGCAGGACGGCAGGGTCCTACGAGCAGTACTTC.

V usage is TRBV27 and J usage is TRBJ2-2; the D gene is possibly TRBD1 (6 bases). V gave up 5 bases and J gave up 4 bases, with 17 bases separating them. The CDR3 is 16 residues long. Germline V CDR1 and CDR2: MNHEY, SMNVEV (reference sequence). This CDR3 reads CASSPLKTGFTGELFF. The CDR3 region has the DNA TGTGCCAGCAGTCCCCTTAAGACAGGATTCACCGGGGAGCTGTTTTTT.

The chain links TRBV7-2 to TRBJ2-6; possibly TRBD2 for D (6 bases). Germline V gene data show CDR1 as SGHTA and CDR2 as FQGNSA. Deletions cut 0 bases from V and 0 bases from J, with 15 bases between. CDR3 length equals 19 residues. The CDR3 sequence is CASSLAPPRRGSGANVLTF. Here the CDR3 DNA reads TGTGCCAGCAGCTTAGCCCCCCCTCGGAGGGGCTCTGGGGCCAACGTCCTGACTTTC.

The CDR3 DNA reads TGTGCCAGTAGCCCCCCGGCTAGCGGGACCCCCAAAAACATTCAGTACTTC. Its translation: CASSPPASGTPKNIQYF. The rearrangement joins TRBV19 to TRBJ2-4; 9 bases are shared with TRBD2. This CDR3 spans 17 amino acids. J gave up 2 bases and V 6 bases, and 11 bases lay outside the gene matches. CDR1 and CDR2 (germline): LNHDA, SQIVND (reference sequence).

The rearrangement joins TRBV4-1 to TRBJ2-7; the D gene is possibly TRBD1 (6 bases). This CDR3 has 15 residues. Germline CDR1 MGHRA, CDR2 YSYEKL. Trimming shortened V by 0 bases and J by 3 bases, and 12 bases separated the two germline ends. CDR3 residues: CASSQDRGERYEQYF. The DNA for the CDR3 is TGCGCCAGCAGCCAAGACAGGGGCGAACGCTACGAGCAGTACTTC.

The gene calls are TRBV7-9 and TRBJ2-5; 15 bases align to TRBD2. The CDR3 is 17 amino acids. The V and J ends lost 5 bases and 2 bases, in that order; junction bases with no gene match: 6. The germline V gene encodes CDR1 SEHNR and CDR2 FQNEAQ (reference sequence). The CDR3 sequence: CASSQGLAGGVQETQYF. The CDR3 coding sequence is TGTGCCAGCAGCCAGGGACTAGCGGGGGGTGTTCAAGAGACCCAGTACTTC. Full variable domain (remainder filled in from reference TRBV7-9 and TRBJ2-5): DTGVSQNPRHKITKRGQNVTFRCDPISEHNRLYWYRQTLGQGPEFLTYFQNEAQLEKSRLLSDRFSAERPKGSFSTLEIQRTEQGDSAMYLCASSQGLAGGVQETQYFGPGTRLLVL.

The chain recombines TRBV4-2 with TRBJ2-7, with 9 bases aligning to TRBD1. CDR1 is LGHNA and CDR2 is YNFKEQ in the germline V gene. The CDR3 is 15 amino acids. V shed 2 bases and J 2 bases; nucleotides not matched to a gene: 4. CDR3 in DNA: TGTGCCAGCAGCCAAAAGACAGGGGGTCCCTACGAGCAGTACTTC. It specifies CASSQKTGGPYEQYF.

The chain combines TRBV2 with TRBJ2-7, with D perhaps TRBD2 (6 bases). The CDR3 contains 12 residues. The V end lost 8 bases, the J end lost 2 bases, and 10 bases lay between the germline ends. The germline V gene has CDR1 SNHLY and CDR2 FYNNEI. In DNA form, the CDR3 reads TGTGCCAGCGGGGGGTCGCCCTACGAGCAGTACTTC. Amino acids: CASGGSPYEQYF.

The rearrangement uses TRBV7-3 and TRBJ1-1; possibly TRBD1 for D (6 bases). Germline V gene lookup returns CDR1 SGHTA and CDR2 FQGTGA. The CDR3 sequence is 15 residues long. Trimming took off 5 bases at V and 2 bases at J, with 15 bases between the two ends. The CDR3 loop reads CASSRGAGRNTEAFF. The CDR3 nucleotides are TGTGCCAGCAGCCGGGGGGCGGGCAGAAACACTGAAGCTTTCTTT.